This T cell receptor beta chain was observed in a study of shared clonotypes between healthy human individuals. The deep-level immunoSEQ assay was used. Generated by immunoSEQ multiplex PCR, the TCRdb table keeps only in-frame clones and is missing some. The sample includes some 2.1 million clones, roughly 94% of them seen just once. The V and J ends lost 1 base and 1 base, in that order; junction bases with no gene match: 3. The CDR3 spans 15 residues. From germline, CDR1 is SGDLS and CDR2 YYNGEE. Positively selected for CCR7, the CD45RO-negative cells used as naive CD8 cells excluded terminally differentiated effector memory CD45RA+ cells. Nashville, Tennessee was home to all donors, who were Caucasian adults.

Sequencing was carried out using naive CD8+ T cells sorted from blood. This chain uses TRBV9 with TRBJ1-1, with TRBD1 identical over 8 bases. The TCR was taken from a young man in good health. CDR3 coding DNA: TGTGCCAGCAGCGTAATTACAGGGGGGAACACTGAAGCTTTCTTT. As protein: CASSVITGGNTEAFF.